This T cell receptor beta chain appears in the sequencing data of a study of persistence of HIV-infected CD4 T cells. About the study: Donors had been on suppressive ART for a median of approximately eight years.

This CDR3 spans 21 amino acids. This was the immunoSEQ version 4 assay in survey mode. The repertoire was sequenced with immunoSEQ multiplex PCR; TCRdb's copy has only in-frame clones and lacks some. This table holds roughly 34,000 clones, roughly four fifths found once. Lysates of CMV-infected fibroblasts at around 9.8 ug/mL stimulated these cells. CD40L-negative CD69-negative CD45RO-high memory CD4+ T cells were sorted as populations depleted of antigen-responding cells. For at least 4 years, plasma HIV-1 RNA was undetectable (<50 copies/mL). Anti-CD28/CD49d costimulation, CD40-blocking antibody and enfuvirtide were given to CD8-depleted PBMCs for less than 20 hours. As for this clone: As yet, its antigen is unknown.

Study results and limitations: The rare CMV-responding cells with HIV-1 proviruses were not separately TCR-sequenced.

The chain has TRBV21-1 and TRBJ1-1; TRBD1 was called by the table and not checked on the DNA. TRBV21-1 is marked as a pseudogene. The TCR sequence derives from an adult man with HIV who was CMV-seropositive. Specimen: CD4+ T cells sorted from PBMCs after roughly 18-hour stimulation, collected from a patient who received antiretroviral therapy. The CDR3 sequence is CASSLRGTSNRGPLWQTEAFF. CDR3 nucleotides: TGTGCCAGCAGCCTAAGAGGGACTTCGAACAGGGGCCCCCTTTGGCAAACTGAAGCTTTCTTT.